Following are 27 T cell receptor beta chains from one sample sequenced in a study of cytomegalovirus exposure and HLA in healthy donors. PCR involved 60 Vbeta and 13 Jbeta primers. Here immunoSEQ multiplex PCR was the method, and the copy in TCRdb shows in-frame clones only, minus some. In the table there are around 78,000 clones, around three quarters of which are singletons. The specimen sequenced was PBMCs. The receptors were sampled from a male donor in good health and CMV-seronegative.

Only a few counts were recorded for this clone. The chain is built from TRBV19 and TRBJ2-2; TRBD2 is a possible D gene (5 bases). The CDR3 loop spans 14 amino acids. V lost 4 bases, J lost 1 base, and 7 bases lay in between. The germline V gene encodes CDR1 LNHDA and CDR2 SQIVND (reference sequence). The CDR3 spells CASSTAVNTGELFF. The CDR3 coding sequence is TGTGCCAGTAGTACAGCGGTGAACACCGGGGAGCTGTTTTTT.

The CDR3 protein is CSAGGTGELFF. For the CDR3, the DNA is TGCAGCGCAGGGGGAACCGGGGAGCTGTTTTTT. This rearrangement joins TRBV29-1 to TRBJ2-2, with 7 bases aligning to TRBD1. This CDR3 contains 11 residues. The trim removed 7 bases at V and 5 bases at J, leaving 1 base unmatched. Looked up from germline, CDR1 is SQVTM and CDR2 is ANQGSEA.

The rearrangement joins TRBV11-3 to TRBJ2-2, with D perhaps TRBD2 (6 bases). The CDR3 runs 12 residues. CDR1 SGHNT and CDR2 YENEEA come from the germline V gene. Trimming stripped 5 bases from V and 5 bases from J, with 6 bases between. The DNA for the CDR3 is TGTGCCAGCAGCGCGGGGACCGGGGAGCTGTTTTTT. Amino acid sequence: CASSAGTGELFF.

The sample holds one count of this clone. In DNA, the CDR3 is TGTGCCAGCAGCTTAGGCCGGGGGGAGCTGTTTTTT. Encoded protein: CASSLGRGELFF. The chain has TRBV11-3 and TRBJ2-2; D call uncertain. The length of the CDR3 is 12 residues. CDR1 is SGHNT, CDR2 YENEEA, per germline. V lost 1 base to trimming and J lost 8 bases, with 5 bases between them.

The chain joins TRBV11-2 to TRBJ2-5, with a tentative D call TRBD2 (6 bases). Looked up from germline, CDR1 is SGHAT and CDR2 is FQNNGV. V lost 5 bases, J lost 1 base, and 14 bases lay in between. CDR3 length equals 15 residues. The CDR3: CASSTSMGGQETQYF. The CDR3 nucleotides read TGTGCCAGCAGCACATCGATGGGGGGCCAAGAGACCCAGTACTTC.

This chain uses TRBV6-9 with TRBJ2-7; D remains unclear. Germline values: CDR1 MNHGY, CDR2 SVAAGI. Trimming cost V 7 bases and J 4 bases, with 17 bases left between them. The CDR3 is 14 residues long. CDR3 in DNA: TGTGCCAGCACAGCCGAGGCGCCTGGGTACGAGCAGTACTTC. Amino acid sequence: CASTAEAPGYEQYF.

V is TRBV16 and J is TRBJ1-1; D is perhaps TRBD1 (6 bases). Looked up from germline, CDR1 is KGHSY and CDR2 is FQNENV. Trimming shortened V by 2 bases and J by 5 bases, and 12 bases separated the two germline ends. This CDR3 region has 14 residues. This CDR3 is CASSQMAGDTEAFF. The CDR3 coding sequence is TGTGCCAGCAGCCAAATGGCAGGGGATACTGAAGCTTTCTTT.

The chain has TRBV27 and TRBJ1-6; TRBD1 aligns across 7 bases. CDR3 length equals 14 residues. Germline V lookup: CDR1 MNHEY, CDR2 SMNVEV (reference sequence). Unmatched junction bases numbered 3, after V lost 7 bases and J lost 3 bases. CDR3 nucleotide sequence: TGTGCCAGCACGGGGACAGTCTATAATTCACCCCTCCACTTT. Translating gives CASTGTVYNSPLHF.

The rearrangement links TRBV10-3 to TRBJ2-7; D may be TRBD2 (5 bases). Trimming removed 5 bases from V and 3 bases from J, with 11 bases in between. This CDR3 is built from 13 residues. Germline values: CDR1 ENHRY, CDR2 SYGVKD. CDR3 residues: CAISFGLSYEQYF. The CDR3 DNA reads TGTGCCATCAGTTTCGGACTGAGCTACGAGCAGTACTTC.

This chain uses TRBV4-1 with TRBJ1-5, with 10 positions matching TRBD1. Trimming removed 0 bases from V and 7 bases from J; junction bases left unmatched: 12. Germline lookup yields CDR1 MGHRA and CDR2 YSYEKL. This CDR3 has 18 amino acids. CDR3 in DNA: TGCGCCAGCAGCCAAGATCCCCCGCCCCCGGGACAGGGGCAGCCCCAGCATTTT. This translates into CASSQDPPPPGQGQPQHF.

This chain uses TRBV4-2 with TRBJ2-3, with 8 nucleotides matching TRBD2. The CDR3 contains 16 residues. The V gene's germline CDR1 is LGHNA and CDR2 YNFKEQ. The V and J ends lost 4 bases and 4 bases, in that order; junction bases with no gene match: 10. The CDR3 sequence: CASSLTGGPSADTQYF. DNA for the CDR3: TGTGCCAGCAGCCTCACGGGAGGGCCTAGCGCAGATACGCAGTATTTT.

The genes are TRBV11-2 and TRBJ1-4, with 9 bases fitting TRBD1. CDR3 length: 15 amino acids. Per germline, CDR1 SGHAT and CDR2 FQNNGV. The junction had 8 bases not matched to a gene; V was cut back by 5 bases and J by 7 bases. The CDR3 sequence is CASSQGTGFGEKLFF. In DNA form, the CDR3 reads TGTGCCAGCAGCCAAGGGACAGGGTTTGGTGAAAAACTGTTTTTT.

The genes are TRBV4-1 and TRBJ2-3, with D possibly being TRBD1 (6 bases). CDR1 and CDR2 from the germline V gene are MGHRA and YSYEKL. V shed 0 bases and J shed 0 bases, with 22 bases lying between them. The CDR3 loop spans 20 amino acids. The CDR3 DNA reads TGCGCCAGCAGCCAAGATGAGGGTCTTAGGGGGTTCTCAAGCACAGATACGCAGTATTTT. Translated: CASSQDEGLRGFSSTDTQYF.

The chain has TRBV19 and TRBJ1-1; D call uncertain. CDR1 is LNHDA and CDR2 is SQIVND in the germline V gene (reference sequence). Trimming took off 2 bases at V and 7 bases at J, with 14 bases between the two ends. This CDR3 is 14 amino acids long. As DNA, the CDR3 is TGTGCCAGTAGTATAAACGGGGATGGGTTTGAAGCTTTCTTT. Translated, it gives CASSINGDGFEAFF.

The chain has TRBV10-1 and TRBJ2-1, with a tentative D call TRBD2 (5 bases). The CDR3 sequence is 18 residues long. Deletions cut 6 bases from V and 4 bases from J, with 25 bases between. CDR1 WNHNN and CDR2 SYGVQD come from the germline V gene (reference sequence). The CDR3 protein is CASRDIALRPVYYNEQFF. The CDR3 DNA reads TGCGCCAGCAGAGATATAGCGCTCCGCCCCGTCTATTACAATGAGCAGTTCTTC.

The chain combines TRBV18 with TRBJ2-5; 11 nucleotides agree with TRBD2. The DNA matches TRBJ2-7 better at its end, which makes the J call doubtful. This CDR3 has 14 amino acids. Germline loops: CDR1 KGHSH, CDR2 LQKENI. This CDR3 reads CASSTSGSSYEQYF. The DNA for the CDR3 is TGTGCCAGCTCAACTAGCGGGAGCTCCTACGAGCAGTACTTC.

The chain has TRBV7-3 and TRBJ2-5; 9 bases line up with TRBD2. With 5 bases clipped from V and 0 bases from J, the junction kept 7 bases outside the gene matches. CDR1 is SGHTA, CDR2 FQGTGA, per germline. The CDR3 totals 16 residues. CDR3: CASSPGLAMYQETQYF. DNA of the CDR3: TGTGCCAGCAGCCCGGGACTAGCAATGTACCAAGAGACCCAGTACTTC.

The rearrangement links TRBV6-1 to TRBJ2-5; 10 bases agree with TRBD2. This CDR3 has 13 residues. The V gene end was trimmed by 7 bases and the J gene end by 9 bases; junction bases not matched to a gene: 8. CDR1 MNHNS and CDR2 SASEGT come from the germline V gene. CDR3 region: CASTGTSVLSQYF. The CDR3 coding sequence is TGTGCCAGCACCGGGACTAGCGTCCTCTCCCAGTACTTC.

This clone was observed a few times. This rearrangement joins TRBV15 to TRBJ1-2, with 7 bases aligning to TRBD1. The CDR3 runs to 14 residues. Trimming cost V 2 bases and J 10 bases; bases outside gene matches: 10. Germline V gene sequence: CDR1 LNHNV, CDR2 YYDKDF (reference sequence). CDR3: CATSRSGTESYYTF. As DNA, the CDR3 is TGTGCCACCAGCAGATCTGGGACAGAATCATACTACACCTTC.

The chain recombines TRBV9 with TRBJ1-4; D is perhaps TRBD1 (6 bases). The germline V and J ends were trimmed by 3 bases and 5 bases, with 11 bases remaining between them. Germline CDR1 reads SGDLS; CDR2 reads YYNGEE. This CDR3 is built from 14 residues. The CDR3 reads CASSATTGNEKLFF. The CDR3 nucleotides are TGTGCCAGCAGCGCGACAACAGGGAATGAAAAACTGTTTTTT.

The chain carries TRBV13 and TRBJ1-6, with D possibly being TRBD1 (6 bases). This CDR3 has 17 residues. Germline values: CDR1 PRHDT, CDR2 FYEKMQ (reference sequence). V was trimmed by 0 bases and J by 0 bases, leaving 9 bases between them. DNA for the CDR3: TGTGCCAGCAGCTTAGGCAGGGGACACTCCTATAATTCACCCCTCCACTTT. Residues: CASSLGRGHSYNSPLHF.

The CDR3 region has the DNA TGCGCCAGCAGCCAAGTGTCAGGTCACAATGAGCAGTTCTTC. Protein product: CASSQVSGHNEQFF. V is TRBV4-1 and J is TRBJ2-1; no definite D call. The CDR3 is 14 residues long. V lost 1 base to trimming and J lost 5 bases, with 9 bases between them. The V gene's germline CDR1 is MGHRA and CDR2 YSYEKL.

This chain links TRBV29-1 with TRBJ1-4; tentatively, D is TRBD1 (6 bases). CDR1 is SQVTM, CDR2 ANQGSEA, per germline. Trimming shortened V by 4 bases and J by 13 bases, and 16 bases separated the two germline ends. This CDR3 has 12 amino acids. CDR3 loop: CSVALQGNILFF. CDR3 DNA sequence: TGCAGCGTTGCACTACAGGGAAACATACTGTTTTTT.

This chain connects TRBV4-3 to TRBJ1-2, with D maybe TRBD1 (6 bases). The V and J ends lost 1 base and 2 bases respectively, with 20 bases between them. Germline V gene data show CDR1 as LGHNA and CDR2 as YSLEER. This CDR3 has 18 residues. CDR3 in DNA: TGCGCCAGCAGCCAAGGCCTCCGACAGGTCGATGGCAACTATGGCTACACCTTC. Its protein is CASSQGLRQVDGNYGYTF.

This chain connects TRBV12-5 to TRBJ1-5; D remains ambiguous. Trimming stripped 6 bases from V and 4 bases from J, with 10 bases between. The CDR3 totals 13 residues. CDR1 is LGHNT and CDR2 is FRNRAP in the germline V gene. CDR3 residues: CASGPSGNQPQHF. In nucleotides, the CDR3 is TGTGCTAGTGGCCCCTCGGGGAATCAGCCCCAGCATTTT. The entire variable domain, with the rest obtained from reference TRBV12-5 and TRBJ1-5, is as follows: DARVTQTPRHKVTEMGQEVTMRCQPILGHNTVFWYRQTMMQGLELLAYFRNRAPLDDSGMPKDRFSAEMPDATLATLKIQPSEPRDSAVYFCASGPSGNQPQHFGDGTRLSIL.

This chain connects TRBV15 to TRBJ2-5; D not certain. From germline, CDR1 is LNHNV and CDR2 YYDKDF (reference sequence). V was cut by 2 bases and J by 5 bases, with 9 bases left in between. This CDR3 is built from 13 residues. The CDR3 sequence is CATSRSDVETQYF. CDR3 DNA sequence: TGTGCCACCAGCAGATCAGATGTGGAGACCCAGTACTTC.

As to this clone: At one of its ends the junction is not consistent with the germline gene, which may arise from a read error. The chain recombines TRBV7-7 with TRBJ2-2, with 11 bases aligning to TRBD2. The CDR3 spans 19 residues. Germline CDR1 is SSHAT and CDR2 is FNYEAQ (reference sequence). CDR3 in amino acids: CASSRPPGTSGPNTGELFF. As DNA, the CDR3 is TGTGCTAGCAGCCGCCCCCCCGGGACTAGCGGCCCGAACACCGGGGAGCTGTTTTTT.